One and the same sample provided the 17 T cell receptor beta chains below, sequenced in a study of shared clonotypes between healthy human individuals. Naive-designated CD8 cells lacked CD45RO, were positively enriched for CCR7, and omitted terminally differentiated effector memory CD45RA+ cells. Repertoires were generated with immunoSEQ multiplex PCR, while TCRdb's copy carries only in-frame clones and drops some. The data show approximately 2,000,000 clones, 85% to 95% seen once. The source material was naive CD8+ T cells from PBMCs. These receptors were collected from a man aged 18 to 29 in good health. Some clones in this sample may be carry-over from other donors' samples.

The chain couples TRBV27 to TRBJ2-4; D may match TRBD1 or TRBD2 (5 bases each). V lost 6 bases to trimming and J lost 13 bases, with 19 bases between them. In germline, CDR1 is MNHEY, CDR2 SMNVEV (reference sequence). The CDR3 loop spans 13 amino acids. CDR3 protein: CASRDDGTSLQYF. CDR3 in DNA: TGTGCCAGCAGAGATGATGGGACCAGCCTGCAGTACTTC.

The chain has TRBV14 and TRBJ2-7; 7 bases fit TRBD1. V trimming: 5 bases; J trimming: 2 bases; junction bases outside the gene matches: 15. The CDR3 length is 17 residues. The germline V gene has CDR1 SGHDN and CDR2 FVKESK. The CDR3 coding sequence is TGTGCCAGCAGCTACGGGACAGCCTTTCCGGGACCCTACGAGCAGTACTTC. Its translation is CASSYGTAFPGPYEQYF.

V is TRBV2 and J is TRBJ1-5; D perhaps matches TRBD1 (6 bases). This CDR3 region has 11 residues. The V gene's germline CDR1 is SNHLY and CDR2 FYNNEI. V was pared by 5 bases and J by 7 bases, with 6 bases between. The CDR3 DNA sequence: TGTGCCAGCAGTACAGGGCAGCCCCAGCATTTT. This encodes CASSTGQPQHF.

The chain joins TRBV7-9 to TRBJ2-1; 12 nucleotides align to TRBD2. Germline lookup yields CDR1 SEHNR and CDR2 FQNEAQ (reference sequence). The junction had 7 bases not matched to a gene; V was cut back by 4 bases and J by 9 bases. The CDR3 runs 15 residues. As DNA, the CDR3 is TGTGCCAGCAGCTCGAGACTAGCGGGAGTCGTTGAGCAGTTCTTC. It codes for CASSSRLAGVVEQFF.

V gene TRBV9 combines with J gene TRBJ2-6; either TRBD1 or TRBD2 may fit D (6 bases each). The length of the CDR3 is 14 residues. The V gene lost 5 bases and the J gene lost 2 bases, with 8 bases spanning the gap. Germline CDR1 reads SGDLS; CDR2 reads YYNGEE. CDR3 amino acids: CASRGGPGANVLTF. CDR3 DNA: TGTGCCAGCAGAGGGGGGCCTGGGGCCAACGTCCTGACTTTC.

The rearrangement joins TRBV7-6 to TRBJ1-1; TRBD1 is a possible D gene (5 bases). Per the germline V gene, CDR1 is SGHVS and CDR2 is FNYEAQ. This CDR3 has 16 amino acids. V lost 4 bases, J lost 0 bases, and 15 bases lay in between. DNA of the CDR3: TGTGCCAGCAGCTCCTATGTGGCAGGGATGAACACTGAAGCTTTCTTT. It translates to CASSSYVAGMNTEAFF.

The CDR3 sequence is CASSVLAGGHGEQFF. In DNA, the CDR3 is TGTGCCAGCAGCGTCCTAGCGGGAGGCCACGGTGAGCAGTTCTTC. The chain links TRBV28 to TRBJ2-1; 11 nucleotides agree with TRBD2. This CDR3 is 15 amino acids long. Per germline, CDR1 MDHEN and CDR2 SYDVKM. J lost 9 bases, V lost 6 bases, and 10 bases had no gene match.

This chain uses TRBV9 with TRBJ2-1, with D tentatively TRBD2 (5 bases). The CDR3 covers 17 residues. The V gene's germline CDR1 is SGDLS and CDR2 YYNGEE. Between the trimmed V and J ends, which lost 4 bases and 0 bases, there was a span of 17 bases. The CDR3 spells CASSLPRLGSSYNEQFF. The DNA for the CDR3 is TGTGCCAGCAGCCTCCCCCGGCTGGGGAGCTCCTACAATGAGCAGTTCTTC. Supplemented by reference TRBV9 and TRBJ2-1, the full variable domain reads DSGVTQTPKHLITATGQRVTLRCSPRSGDLSVYWYQQSLDQGLQFLIQYYNGEERAKGNILERFSAQQFPDLHSELNLSSLELGDSALYFCASSLPRLGSSYNEQFFGPGTRLTVL.

The chain joins TRBV7-9 to TRBJ2-7, with 8 bases that match TRBD1. Germline CDR1 is SEHNR and CDR2 is FQNEAQ (reference sequence). Losses at the gene ends were 4 bases for V and 8 bases for J; bases not matched to a gene: 13. The CDR3 is made up of 15 amino acids. The CDR3 loop reads CASSSQGTGGAKQYF. The CDR3 bases are TGTGCCAGCAGCTCCCAGGGGACAGGAGGGGCAAAGCAGTACTTC.

V is TRBV27 and J is TRBJ2-7, with D possibly being TRBD1 (5 bases). Trimming took off 3 bases at V and 3 bases at J, with 12 bases between the two ends. This CDR3 has 14 residues. CDR1 is MNHEY and CDR2 is SMNVEV in the germline V gene (reference sequence). The CDR3 is CASSFLRQYYEQYF. CDR3 nucleotides: TGTGCCAGCAGTTTCCTAAGACAGTACTACGAGCAGTACTTC.

The rearrangement links TRBV27 to TRBJ2-7; 10 bases align to TRBD2. Germline CDR1 and CDR2: MNHEY and SMNVEV (reference sequence). After removal of 3 bases from V and 2 bases from J, the junction contained 7 bases not matched to a gene. The CDR3 is 16 residues long. This CDR3 reads CASSLTPGLAPYEQYF. The CDR3, as DNA: TGTGCCAGCAGTTTGACTCCGGGACTAGCGCCCTACGAGCAGTACTTC.

The rearrangement links TRBV5-5 to TRBJ2-1; D not resolved. Germline CDR1 reads SGHKS; CDR2 reads YYEKEE (reference sequence). The V end lost 0 bases, the J end lost 4 bases, and 8 bases lay between the germline ends. The CDR3 sequence is 14 residues long. CDR3: CASSLDNSYNEQFF. The CDR3, as DNA: TGTGCCAGCAGCTTGGATAACTCATACAATGAGCAGTTCTTC.

The rearrangement links TRBV4-1 to TRBJ2-1; 11 positions agree with TRBD2. Germline CDR1 reads MGHRA; CDR2 reads YSYEKL. V dropped 2 bases and J dropped 9; count of bases not matched to a gene: 6. The CDR3 runs 15 residues. The CDR3 DNA reads as TGCGCCAGCAGCCAACTAGCGGGAGGACCGCGTGAGCAGTTCTTC. It encodes CASSQLAGGPREQFF.

V is TRBV2 and J is TRBJ2-7, with TRBD2 matching 9 bases. Germline trimming cut 5 bases from V and 0 bases from J; bases unmatched to any gene: 2. The CDR3 runs to 14 residues. The germline V gene has CDR1 SNHLY and CDR2 FYNNEI. CDR3 loop: CASSWTSASYEQYF. The DNA of the CDR3 is TGTGCCAGCAGTTGGACTAGCGCCTCCTACGAGCAGTACTTC.

The chain is built from TRBV28 and TRBJ2-5, with 7 bases that match TRBD1. V lost 5 bases, J lost 5 bases, and 14 bases stayed unmatched. Germline-derived CDR1 and CDR2 are MDHEN and SYDVKM. The CDR3 loop spans 16 amino acids. The CDR3: CASSLIGQAYSETQYF. Here the CDR3 DNA reads TGTGCCAGCAGTCTAATCGGACAGGCCTATTCGGAGACCCAGTACTTC.

This clone appeared a single time. The chain is built from TRBV19 and TRBJ2-1; D gene uncertain. Germline V CDR1 and CDR2: LNHDA, SQIVND (reference sequence). The CDR3 is 14 residues long. The V gene lost 0 bases and the J gene lost 7 bases, with 10 bases spanning the gap. As DNA, the CDR3 is TGTGCCAGTAGTATAGACTCCCCCTTAAATGAGCAGTTCTTC. It yields the protein CASSIDSPLNEQFF.

The V gene is TRBV28, the J gene TRBJ2-7; 10 positions agree with TRBD1. Trimming cost V 6 bases and J 6 bases; bases outside gene matches: 29. Germline V gene lookup returns CDR1 MDHEN and CDR2 SYDVKM. The CDR3 contains 21 residues. CDR3 DNA sequence: TGTGCCAGCAGCCATCGGGCCGGGACAGGGGTTCTTAGCGGCCACCTGTTCGAGCAGTACTTC. Its protein is CASSHRAGTGVLSGHLFEQYF.